Listed here are 12 T cell receptor beta chains from one sample, sequenced in a study of T-cell memory formation after mild COVID-19. MiXCR, applied by TCRdb to the 5' RACE reads, yields one record per CDR3 protein. The sample has 150,000 to 200,000 distinct CDR3 sequences; over 20% are singletons. Sequences were obtained from PBMCs or a T cell subset sorted from them (not recorded which). The receptors were gathered from an adult woman who had mild COVID-19 (a few samples of this study predate the infection). Cell type and time point are not known.

The chain combines TRBV7-9 with TRBJ2-7; 9 bases are a match to TRBD1. The CDR3 is made up of 16 amino acids. Germline CDR1 and CDR2: SEHNR and FQNEAQ (reference sequence). J gave up 2 bases and V 5 bases, and 10 bases lay outside the gene matches. This CDR3 is CASSNPGQGHTYEQYF. The CDR3 nucleotides are TGTGCCAGCAGCAATCCGGGACAGGGCCACACCTACGAGCAGTACTTC.

V gene TRBV27 combines with J gene TRBJ2-7, with unresolved D. Trimming removed 2 bases at V and 7 bases at J, with 9 bases between. Germline CDR1 is MNHEY and CDR2 is SMNVEV (reference sequence). This CDR3 has 12 amino acids. As DNA, the CDR3 is TGTGCCAGCAGTTTAGGGGTGGGGGAGCAGTACTTC. Translation: CASSLGVGEQYF.

The chain is built from TRBV29-1 and TRBJ2-3; D possibly corresponds to TRBD2 (6 bases). The CDR3 totals 13 residues. Trimming took 8 bases from V and 0 from J, leaving 12 bases between them. From germline, CDR1 is SQVTM and CDR2 ANQGSEA. This CDR3 reads CSTTGTSTDTQYF. In DNA form, the CDR3 reads TGCAGCACTACCGGGACTAGCACAGATACGCAGTATTTT.

This clonotype has only a few counts. V and J are TRBV20-1 and TRBJ2-1; D remains unclear. The CDR3 is 13 amino acids. V was clipped by 3 bases and J by 0 bases, with 6 bases between them. The germline CDR1 and CDR2 sequences are DFQATT and SNEGSKA (reference sequence). The DNA for the CDR3 is TGCAGTGCTAGGCTACGCTCCTACAATGAGCAGTTCTTC. Its translation: CSARLRSYNEQFF.

The CDR3 DNA follows: TGTGCCAGCAGTAGCCGACCCCGTGGCAATGAGCAGTTCTTC. The encoded protein is CASSSRPRGNEQFF. The gene calls are TRBV12-3 or TRBV12-4 and TRBJ2-1; no clear D gene. V was shortened by 5 bases and J by 6 bases, with 14 bases between the two germline ends. CDR3 size: 14 residues.

The V and J genes are TRBV7-9 and TRBJ1-2; TRBD1 might be the D (5 bases). Germline CDR1 reads SEHNR; CDR2 reads FQNEAQ (reference sequence). This CDR3 is built from 14 residues. The ends were cut back, 1 base at V and 2 bases at J, with 8 bases in the middle. CDR3 sequence reads: CASSLGQMNYGYTF. In nucleotides, the CDR3 is TGTGCCAGCAGCTTAGGACAGATGAACTATGGCTACACCTTC. The full variable domain, completed using reference TRBV7-9 and TRBJ1-2, is DTGVSQNPRHKITKRGQNVTFRCDPISEHNRLYWYRQTLGQGPEFLTYFQNEAQLEKSRLLSDRFSAERPKGSFSTLEIQRTEQGDSAMYLCASSLGQMNYGYTFGSGTRLTVV.

This clonotype was seen a few times. The genes are TRBV9 and TRBJ1-1; D unclear. The CDR3 runs 16 residues. Per the germline V gene, CDR1 is SGDLS and CDR2 is YYNGEE. Deletions cut 0 bases from V and 0 bases from J, with 12 bases between. The CDR3 loop is CASSVGGRGMNTEAFF. DNA for the CDR3: TGTGCCAGCAGCGTAGGTGGCAGAGGTATGAACACTGAAGCTTTCTTT.

V usage is TRBV4-1 and J usage is TRBJ2-1; D gene unclear. From germline, CDR1 is MGHRA and CDR2 YSYEKL. This CDR3 comprises 13 residues. V was clipped by 6 bases and J by 4 bases, with 10 bases between them. CDR3 bases: TGCGCCAGCAGTCACGAAGGGTACAATGAGCAGTTCTTC. This encodes CASSHEGYNEQFF.

In this sample, this clonotype turned up a few times. The rearrangement joins TRBV15 to TRBJ2-3; a possible D gene is TRBD1 (6 bases). Trimming stripped 5 bases from V and 2 bases from J, with 23 bases between. The CDR3 sequence is 18 residues long. Germline V gives CDR1 LNHNV, CDR2 YYDKDF (reference sequence). As DNA, the CDR3 is TGTGCCACCAGCTCATCCCCTGACAGGACACAGCCCACAGATACGCAGTATTTT. It is translated as CATSSSPDRTQPTDTQYF.

The chain carries TRBV7-8 and TRBJ2-1; 7 bases fit TRBD2. The CDR3 sequence is 16 residues long. Germline assignment: CDR1 SGHVS and CDR2 FQNEAQ. With 5 bases clipped from V and 4 bases from J, the junction kept 11 bases outside the gene matches. CDR3 amino acids: CASSLVDLAAYNEQFF. The CDR3 bases are TGTGCCAGCAGCCTAGTGGACCTAGCGGCATACAATGAGCAGTTCTTC.

J is TRBJ2-7 and V is TRBV4-1, with D hard to call. The germline V and J ends were trimmed by 1 base and 0 bases, with 10 bases remaining between them. The germline gives CDR1 MGHRA, CDR2 YSYEKL. CDR3 length equals 15 residues. CDR3 coding DNA: TGCGCCAGCAGCCAAGTAGAGCTGAGCTCCTACGAGCAGTACTTC. Its translation: CASSQVELSSYEQYF.

A few counts support this clonotype. The rearrangement uses TRBV12-3 or TRBV12-4 and TRBJ1-1; TRBD1 matches at 7 bases. The CDR3 sequence is 12 residues long. V shed 6 bases and J 6 bases; nucleotides not matched to a gene: 4. CDR3 region: CASSQTGAEAFF. The CDR3 DNA follows: TGTGCCAGCAGCCAAACAGGGGCTGAAGCTTTCTTT.